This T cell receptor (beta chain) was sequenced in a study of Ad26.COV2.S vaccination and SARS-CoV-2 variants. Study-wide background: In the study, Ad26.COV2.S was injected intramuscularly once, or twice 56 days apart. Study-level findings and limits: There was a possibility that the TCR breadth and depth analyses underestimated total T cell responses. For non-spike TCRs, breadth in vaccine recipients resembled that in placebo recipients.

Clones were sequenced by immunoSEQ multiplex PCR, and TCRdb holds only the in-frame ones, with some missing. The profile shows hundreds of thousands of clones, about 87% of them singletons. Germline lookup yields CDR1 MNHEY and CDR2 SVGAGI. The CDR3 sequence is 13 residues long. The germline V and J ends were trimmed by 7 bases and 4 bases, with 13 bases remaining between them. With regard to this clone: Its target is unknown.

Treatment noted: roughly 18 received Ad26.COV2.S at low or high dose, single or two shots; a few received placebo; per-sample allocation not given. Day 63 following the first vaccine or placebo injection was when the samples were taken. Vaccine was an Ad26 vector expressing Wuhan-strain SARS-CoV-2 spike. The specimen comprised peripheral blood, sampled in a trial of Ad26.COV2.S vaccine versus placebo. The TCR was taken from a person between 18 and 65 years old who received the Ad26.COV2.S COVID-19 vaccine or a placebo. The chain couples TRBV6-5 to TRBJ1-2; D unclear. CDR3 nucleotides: TGTGCCAGCACCAACCGGGCGCGCTATGGCTACACCTTC. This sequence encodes CASTNRARYGYTF.